This T cell receptor beta chain derives from a study of blood T cell repertoires in COVID-19. Sequencing was performed with immunoSEQ multiplex PCR; in TCRdb, only in-frame clones are kept and a portion is missing. The profile shows 300,000 to 450,000 clones, approximately 87% of them singletons. Participants were placed into cohorts based on the clinical history they reported. The recovered donors of Cohort 3 showed two negative PCRs, clearance, or symptom resolution. Germline CDR1 reads LNHDA; CDR2 reads SQIVND (reference sequence). Trimming removed 9 bases from V and 12 bases from J; junction bases left unmatched: 12. This CDR3 region has 12 residues.

The genes are TRBV19 and TRBJ1-1; 8 bases are a match to TRBD1. The sequenced sample consisted of PBMCs or T cells enriched from blood (not recorded which). The TCR was taken from a man under 40 who had recovered from COVID-19. The CDR3 is CASSDRGFRTFF. The CDR3 DNA reads as TGTGCCAGCTCCGACAGGGGATTCCGGACTTTCTTT.